This T cell receptor beta chain was obtained from a study of technical replicates of blood from four donors. V was clipped by 6 bases and J by 0 bases, with 17 bases between them. This CDR3 region has 17 residues. Germline loops: CDR1 SGHAT, CDR2 FQNNGV. The assay was immunoSEQ multiplex PCR, and TCRdb's table has in-frame clones only and misses some. In the table there are 45,000 to 60,000 clones, 86% of which are singletons. The receptor comes from a human donor in good health. Some clones in this sample may be carry-over from other donors' samples. Sequencing used PBMCs. The V gene is TRBV11-2, the J gene TRBJ1-4; D is perhaps TRBD1 (5 bases). The CDR3 bases are TGTGCCAGCAGTGGGAGGGACCTCAATGCAACTAATGAAAAACTGTTTTTT. It codes for CASSGRDLNATNEKLFF.